This entry describes one T cell receptor (beta chain). This clone's antigen is unknown. No much larger clone exists at a distance of one base, and base qualities are not known. CDR1 and CDR2 are read off the germline V gene (reference sequence) as MNHEY and SMNVEV. The CDR3 has 15 amino acids, counting the end cysteine and phenylalanine. Solely the CDR3 DNA is kept, with 45 bases framed from the first base. V is pared back by 0 bases and J by 1 base, with 7 bases lying between the germline termini. The cohort comprised fewer than 700 healthy bone marrow donors. Cohort members were all nominally healthy when sampled, although unrecorded immune exposures were likely present. The donor tested CMV seropositive and was one of the 289 seropositive cohort members. A peripheral blood sample was provided by each donor, and peripheral blood mononuclear cells were used for TCR beta sequencing. The Qiagen DNeasy Blood Extraction Kit was used to extract genomic DNA from the blood cell samples.

This entry is derived from a study of cytomegalovirus exposure and HLA in healthy donors (dated by TCRdb to between 2016 and 2019). Some background on the complete study: In an earlier analysis of about 560 of the donors, 276 Gb of sequence data and about 110 million unique TCR beta sequences from 180 million or so T cells were reported. The study aimed to test whether signatures of past pathogen exposure could be identified by cataloging public T cell receptors. Rather than using new phenotypic data, the later analysis identified candidate immune exposures from TCR beta sequences and from how often those sequences occurred across donors. In a later genetic analysis, genome-wide SNP genotypes for about 65% of the roughly 670 donors were used, and that subset was treated as a discovery cohort. A later analysis re-analyzed previously published TCR beta repertoires from about 600 donors and added high-resolution HLA genotyping to study TCR occurrence patterns. HLA typing included class I and class II loci at four-digit resolution. Donor age, sex, ethnicity and CMV serostatus were collected together with the repertoire data. High-throughput TCR immunosequencing, statistical association of individual TCRs with disease status, and machine learning were combined to predict cytomegalovirus infection status. Of the approximately 400 genotyped donors, around 81% fell in the genetic ancestry cluster associated with self-reported Caucasian donors. A separate validation cohort of approximately 120 different subjects was used in addition to the 666-subject first cohort. All discovery cohort repertoires had been generated using a single sequencing platform. About five DR-DQ haplotypes were treated as single units for association and clustering because of strong linkage in the cohort. An earlier analysis of about 620 of the donors applied high-throughput TCR beta sequencing to assess whether each TCR beta V gene segment acted as functional or pseudogenic. The study used immunosequencing to profile the T cell repertoires of more than 650 subjects and linked those repertoires to cytomegalovirus serostatus. Among 398 genotyped donors of the cohort, an average of about 220,000 unique TCR beta nucleotide sequences was sequenced per donor, of which about 18% were non-productive. Typing coverage differed by locus: A, B, C, DRB1 and DQB1 were typed in roughly 620-640 donors, DQA1 in 522, DPA1 in over 600, and DPB1 in about 450. Around 330 gigabases of sequencing data and around 88 million unique TCR sequences made up an early release that covered roughly 670 HLA-typed donors.

Libraries were built with the immunoSEQ multiplex PCR assay. A mixture of 60 forward primers for TCR Vbeta segments and 13 reverse primers for TCR Jbeta segments was used in the multiplex PCR. The CDR3 region of rearranged TCR beta genes was amplified from genomic DNA by a multiplex PCR assay. The amplified TCR beta libraries were sequenced on the Illumina HiSeq System as 87-base-pair reads. The published analysis was carried out like this. A later analysis counted around 72 million unique TCR beta chains across the 690 or so repertoires, and 10 million to 11 million of these chains were shared by at least two donors. A nearest-neighbor algorithm error-corrected the raw reads and collapsed the reads into unique sequences, merging closely related sequences to remove PCR and sequencing errors. V, D and J gene segments were assigned by aligning CDR3 sequences to IMGT reference sequences. Each retained sequence needed at least a six-nucleotide match to both a V gene segment and a J gene segment. A rearrangement counted as productive if the CDR3 had no stop codons and remained in frame with V and J, and every other rearrangement counted as non-productive. Following IMGT convention, CDR3 was defined as the stretch from the second conserved V-encoded cysteine up to the conserved J-encoded phenylalanine. The earlier analysis of approximately 500 of the donors excluded sequences that lacked an unambiguous match to a single V gene segment. An earlier analysis of roughly 590 of the donors called V segments functional above 56.7% productive rearrangements and segregating when the between-donor standard deviation exceeded 5%. To diagnose cytomegalovirus status from the catalog of TCR beta chain sequences, a statistical classification framework was built. V and J gene assignment, in a later analysis, came from comparing TCR nucleotide sequences with IMGT/GENE-DB human TR gene sequences. Using the TCRdist pipeline, a later analysis assigned CDR3 sequences along with most-parsimonious VDJ recombination scenarios. In a later analysis, every TCR beta chain was defined by the combination of its CDR3 amino acid sequence and its V-gene family, and reads without a unique V-gene family were dropped. As a way to deal with suspected cross-contamination and a sequencing artifact, a later analysis dropped 450 to 700 nucleotide sequences that were highly shared and had low generation probability. In a later analysis, a clonal expansion index for each public chain was calculated from normalized within-repertoire ranks of inferred template counts. Generation probabilities in a later analysis came from a VDJ recombination model fitted to out-of-frame rearrangements, and those results were checked against IGoR. In a later analysis, hypergeometric tests were used to score TCR-TCR, TCR-HLA and TCR-CMV co-occurrence, with a repertoire-size bias correction applied to TCR pairs. False discovery rates were estimated in a later analysis by permuting HLA or CMV assignments 20 times. A later analysis grouped co-occurring TCRs with DBSCAN, adding TCRdist sequence similarity when clustering within HLA-allele-positive subsets. Co-occurrence clustering excluded repertoires with fewer than 30,000 or more than 120,000 public chains, plus five with anomalous nucleotide sharing. TCRdb limited this immuneACCESS table to in-frame rearrangements with V and J called. A share of clones is missing; checked studies link under half to unresolved V genes, and the rest is unexplained. V and J calls and clone size come straight from that table; D and trimming were deduced from the DNA. In this sample the table shows some 170,000 clones, roughly four fifths of which occur a single time. The ten largest clones capture around 4.1% of the sample.

General study outcomes and caveats: Because counts were too low, seventeen rarely observed V segments, including chromosome 9 orphons, were left out of the earlier analysis of 587 of the donors. A few of the identified cytomegalovirus-associated TCR beta chains were confirmed in vitro to be specific for cytomegalovirus antigens. Linkage disequilibrium might explain the correlated functional status among segregating V segments, but an unknown experimental factor could not be excluded. A later genetic analysis associated a missense DCLRE1C variant with V-gene and J-gene trimming of TCR beta chains, and an independent cohort replicated the association. Most TCR sequences were observed very rarely across donors, whereas some public TCRs were present in many individuals. Assigning TCR associations to individual alleles was difficult when HLA alleles, especially DR and DQ, strongly co-occurred. The sequencing pipeline was judged likely to have produced a cluster of highly shared sequence variants as a technical artifact. The 87-base-pair reads could not distinguish some IMGT-functional V segments, including TRBV6-2 and TRBV6-3, so those segments were excluded. Presence/absence analyses assumed roughly uniform sequencing depth across donors, an assumption that may not hold. According to the authors, the approach could potentially be generalized to other disease states and immunological phenotypes. Immune exposure information for the cohort was limited to CMV serostatus. This cohort had only TCR beta chains sequenced, and the lack of alpha or paired-chain data limited which features could be detected. Compared with the roughly 600-donor mean, donors in an Asian-associated ancestry cluster had fewer N-insertions in productive TCRs, according to a later genetic analysis. A further reported finding was that TCR beta sequences accurately predicted the HLA-A and HLA-B alleles for most subjects in the first cohort. The study listed 150 to 200 TCR beta chains as associated with cytomegalovirus. In a later analysis, several top co-occurrence clusters were reported to appear linked to parvovirus B19, influenza, CMV and Epstein-Barr virus. In a later analysis, HLA-associated TCR beta chains showed more clonal expansion and lower generation probabilities than non-associated chains that were equally common. Broadly in line with IMGT annotations, most TCR beta V segments showed up in productive rearrangements about 90% or about 30% of the time in an earlier analysis of 450 to 600 of the donors. Because HLA typing was unavailable for some donors at each locus, only the typed subset was used in association tests. A later analysis found that TCR association rates varied across HLA loci, with DRB1 alleles showing the most associated TCRs and HLA-C alleles the fewest. The classifier was reported to diagnose cytomegalovirus status with high specificity and sensitivity in both the original and validation cohorts. In a later analysis, most CMV-associated TCR beta chains were found to appear HLA-restricted, with HLA associations seemingly driven largely by CMV exposure. Specific HLA alleles were associated with 15,000 to 20,000 TCR beta sequences at a false discovery rate of 0.05 in a later analysis.

The sequence was obtained from a man aged 45-60 years in good health and CMV-seropositive. The sequence joins TRBV27 to TRBJ1-5; too little of a D gene remains to name it. The source material was PBMCs. In nucleotides, the sequence is TGTGCCAGCAGTTTATCCCCCGGGAGCAATCAGCCCCAGCATTTT. Translation gives CASSLSPGSNQPQHF.